The count of the clone carrying this TCR beta chain is one. The target antigen is unknown. The sample comes from a study of T cells in narcolepsy. The CDR3 runs to 11 residues. The germline CDR1 and CDR2 sequences are MDHEN and SYDVKM. The V end lost 10 bases, the J end lost 3 bases, and 9 bases lay between the germline ends. Profiling relied on immunoSEQ multiplex PCR, and the TCRdb table lists in-frame clones only, not all of them. The repertoire holds fewer than 30,000 clones, 86% seen once, with 0.9% to 1.2% in the top ten. Study-level findings and limits: Comparing one patient's CSF and blood CD4+ clonotypes highlighted HCRT- and TRIB2-specific autoreactive clonotypes. Blood of same and different patients, but not healthy controls, reportedly held recurring autoreactive clonotypes.

The chain carries TRBV28 and TRBJ1-2; D is perhaps TRBD1 (5 bases). The sample comprised CD45RA- memory CD4+ T cells from PBMCs. The source is a human donor with narcolepsy. The CDR3 DNA sequence: TGTGCCACCTGGGGGGACTATGGCTACACCTTC. Translated, it gives CATWGDYGYTF.